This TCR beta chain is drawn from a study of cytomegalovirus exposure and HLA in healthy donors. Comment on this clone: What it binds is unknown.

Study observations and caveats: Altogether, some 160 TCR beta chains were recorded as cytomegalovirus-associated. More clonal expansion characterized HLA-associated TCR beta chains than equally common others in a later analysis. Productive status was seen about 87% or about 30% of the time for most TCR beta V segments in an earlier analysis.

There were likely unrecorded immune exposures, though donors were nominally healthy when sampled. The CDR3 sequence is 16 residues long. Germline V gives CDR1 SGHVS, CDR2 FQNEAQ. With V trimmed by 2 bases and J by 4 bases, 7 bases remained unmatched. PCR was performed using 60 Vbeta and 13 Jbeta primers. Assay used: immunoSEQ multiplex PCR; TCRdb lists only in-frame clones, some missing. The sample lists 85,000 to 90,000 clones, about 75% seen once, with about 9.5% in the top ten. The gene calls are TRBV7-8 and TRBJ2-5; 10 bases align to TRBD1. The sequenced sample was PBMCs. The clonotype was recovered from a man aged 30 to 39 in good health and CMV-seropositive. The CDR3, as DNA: TGTGCCAGCAGCTTATATCCGACAGGGGGCTTAGAGACCCAGTACTTC. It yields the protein CASSLYPTGGLETQYF.